This passage covers 20 T cell receptor beta chains from one sample sequenced in a study of blood T cell repertoires in COVID-19 (TCRdb year 2020). Library preparation employed the immunoSEQ multiplex PCR assay. In TCRdb, the immuneACCESS table is reduced to in-frame sequences with V and J assigned. These tables do not hold every clone; where another copy was compared, an unresolved V gene accounts for under half, and the others remain unexplained. The sample profile shows 300,000 to 350,000 clones; 90% of them were found once. Over 3.5% of the sample lies in the top ten. Sequencing used PBMCs or T cells enriched from blood (not recorded which). The receptors here all came from a woman aged 18-29 years with acute COVID-19.

This chain joins TRBV27 and TRBJ2-5; the match to TRBD1 covers 8 bases. Germline V CDR1 and CDR2: MNHEY, SMNVEV (reference sequence). CDR3 length: 14 amino acids. V was pared by 4 bases and J by 5 bases, with 6 bases of the junction left unmatched. DNA of the CDR3: TGTGCCAGCAGTTCAGACAGGGGTAGCGAGACCCAGTACTTC. Translated: CASSSDRGSETQYF.

The V call is TRBV5-1, the J call TRBJ2-1; TRBD2 matches 14 bases. This CDR3 comprises 17 residues. Trimming cost V 4 bases and J 9 bases; bases outside gene matches: 12. Germline CDR1 SGHRS, CDR2 YFSETQ. The CDR3 reads CASSPAPGLAGDTEQFF. The CDR3 bases are TGCGCCAGCAGCCCAGCCCCGGGACTAGCGGGAGACACTGAGCAGTTCTTC.

This clone was recorded only once. CDR3 protein: CASSSSQGASYGYTF. CDR3 DNA sequence: TGTGCCAGCAGTTCATCCCAGGGGGCGTCCTATGGCTACACCTTC. The chain is built from TRBV28 and TRBJ1-2; TRBD1 matches 8 bases. There are 15 residues in the CDR3. CDR1 and CDR2 (germline): MDHEN, SYDVKM. With V trimmed by 4 bases and J by 4 bases, 8 bases remained unmatched.

This clone has more than one count but fewer than ten. This chain joins TRBV19 and TRBJ1-2; D gene uncertain. There are 14 residues in the CDR3. The V gene's germline CDR1 is LNHDA and CDR2 SQIVND (reference sequence). The germline V and J ends were trimmed by 5 bases and 0 bases, with 10 bases remaining between them. CDR3 residues: CASSPDGANYGYTF. CDR3 coding DNA: TGTGCCAGTAGTCCGGACGGGGCTAACTATGGCTACACCTTC.

The rearrangement links TRBV5-6 to TRBJ1-2, with a possible D match to TRBD1 (6 bases). Germline CDR1 and CDR2: SGHDT and YYEEEE. Trimming pared 4 bases from V and 5 bases from J, leaving 9 bases between. The CDR3 sequence is 12 residues long. CDR3 nucleotide sequence: TGTGCCAGCAGCCCGAGGGGGTATGGCTACACCTTC. It codes for CASSPRGYGYTF.

The rearrangement joins TRBV9 to TRBJ1-1, with 9 bases lining up with TRBD1. The CDR3 consists of 21 residues. The germline CDR1 and CDR2 sequences are SGDLS and YYNGEE. Trimming took 4 bases from V and 1 from J; bases not matched to a gene: 23. The CDR3 DNA sequence: TGTGCCAGCAGCCCCCGATGGCAGGGGACAGGGCAAATGGCAACGAACACTGAAGCTTTCTTT. Protein product: CASSPRWQGTGQMATNTEAFF. Full variable domain (outside the CDR3, taken from reference TRBV9 and TRBJ1-1): DSGVTQTPKHLITATGQRVTLRCSPRSGDLSVYWYQQSLDQGLQFLIQYYNGEERAKGNILERFSAQQFPDLHSELNLSSLELGDSALYFCASSPRWQGTGQMATNTEAFFGQGTRLTVV.

The chain carries TRBV13 and TRBJ1-6; 8 bases agree with TRBD1. The CDR3 sequence is 16 residues long. V lost 4 bases, J lost 7 bases, and 9 bases stayed unmatched. Germline CDR1 reads PRHDT; CDR2 reads FYEKMQ (reference sequence). The CDR3 here is CASSSIVQGGNSPLHF. DNA of the CDR3: TGTGCCAGCAGCTCGATAGTACAGGGGGGGAATTCACCCCTCCACTTT.

The chain is built from TRBV6-6 and TRBJ2-3, with 10 bases lining up with TRBD1. The junction had 3 bases not matched to a gene; V was cut back by 6 bases and J by 3 bases. This CDR3 spans 14 amino acids. Germline loops: CDR1 MNHNY, CDR2 SVGAGI (reference sequence). The CDR3 loop reads CASRMGQGTDTQYF. The CDR3 coding sequence is TGTGCCAGCAGAATGGGACAGGGGACAGATACGCAGTATTTT.

V usage is TRBV19 and J usage is TRBJ1-1; D might be TRBD1 (6 bases). The CDR3 covers 14 residues. Germline loops: CDR1 LNHDA, CDR2 SQIVND (reference sequence). V was shortened by 7 bases and J by 1 base, with 13 bases between the two germline ends. CDR3 nucleotides: TGTGCCAGTAAGGTTGACAGGTGGAACACTGAAGCTTTCTTT. Residues: CASKVDRWNTEAFF.

The chain combines TRBV2 with TRBJ1-4, with D possibly being TRBD1 (6 bases). Germline CDR1 is SNHLY and CDR2 is FYNNEI. Trimming left V 6 bases short and J 4 bases short, with 15 bases between. The length of the CDR3 is 15 residues. The CDR3, as DNA: TGTGCCAGCAGGAAGGGGGACACAGTTAATGAAAAACTGTTTTTT. Its protein is CASRKGDTVNEKLFF.

This chain uses TRBV2 with TRBJ1-6, with 8 bases matching TRBD1. Germline CDR1 reads SNHLY; CDR2 reads FYNNEI. J gave up 0 bases and V 6 bases, and 4 bases lay outside the gene matches. The CDR3 contains 16 residues. Here the CDR3 DNA reads TGTGCCAGCAGGGACAGGGAGAGCTCCTATAATTCACCCCTCCACTTT. Amino acids: CASRDRESSYNSPLHF. The whole variable domain, remainder taken from reference TRBV2 and TRBJ1-6, is EPEVTQTPSHQVTQMGQEVILRCVPISNHLYFYWYRQILGQKVEFLVSFYNNEISEKSEIFDDQFSVERPDGSNFTLKIRSTKLEDSAMYFCASRDRESSYNSPLHFGNGTRLTVT.

V gene TRBV10-2 combines with J gene TRBJ1-1, with TRBD1 matching over 7 bases. The V and J ends lost 6 bases and 0 bases, in that order; junction bases with no gene match: 13. This CDR3 has 17 amino acids. The germline CDR1 and CDR2 sequences are WSHSY and SAAADI. The CDR3 protein is CASSAPGQTKMNTEAFF. In nucleotides, the CDR3 is TGCGCCAGCAGCGCGCCGGGACAGACCAAAATGAACACTGAAGCTTTCTTT.

A single count supports this clone. The chain carries TRBV5-1 and TRBJ2-2; TRBD1 is a possible D gene (6 bases). CDR1 is SGHRS, CDR2 YFSETQ, per germline. V lost 4 bases to trimming and J lost 2 bases, with 12 bases between them. The CDR3 runs to 15 residues. CDR3 sequence reads: CASSLRTANTGELFF. The DNA for the CDR3 is TGCGCCAGCAGCCTCCGGACAGCTAACACCGGGGAGCTGTTTTTT.

This clone was seen only once. The chain employs TRBV5-6 and TRBJ1-1; TRBD1 might be the D (5 bases). Germline values: CDR1 SGHDT, CDR2 YYEEEE. The CDR3 covers 16 residues. Deletions cut 0 bases from V and 8 bases from J, with 20 bases between. CDR3 sequence reads: CASSLAYRQGRLEAFF. CDR3 DNA sequence: TGTGCCAGCAGCTTGGCCTATCGGCAGGGAAGGCTAGAAGCTTTCTTT.

J is TRBJ2-3 and V is TRBV18; TRBD1 is a possible D gene (5 bases). Trimming cost V 0 bases and J 8 bases, with 15 bases left between them. Germline V gives CDR1 KGHSH, CDR2 LQKENI. The CDR3 loop spans 15 amino acids. CDR3 in DNA: TGTGCCAGCTCACCACCGGATGGGGCTAAGGGTACGCAGTATTTT. The encoded protein is CASSPPDGAKGTQYF.

This CDR3 reads CASSTGQGGAEAFF. DNA for the CDR3: TGTGCCAGCAGCACGGGACAGGGAGGGGCTGAAGCTTTCTTT. The gene calls are TRBV5-6 and TRBJ1-1; 9 bases match TRBD1. V shed 4 bases and J 6 bases; nucleotides not matched to a gene: 7. The length of the CDR3 is 14 residues. CDR1 is SGHDT and CDR2 is YYEEEE in the germline V gene.

A remark on this clone: One base away lies a much larger clone, so this may be a sequencing read error. This chain links TRBV7-2 with TRBJ1-1; tentative D call: TRBD1 (6 bases). The CDR3 loop spans 14 amino acids. Per germline, CDR1 SGHTA and CDR2 FQGNSA. V was pared by 2 bases and J by 3 bases, with 10 bases between. The CDR3 sequence: CASSLRGGDTEAFF. Here the CDR3 DNA reads TGTGCCAGCAGCTTAAGGGGGGGGGACACTGAAGCTTTCTTT.

This chain connects TRBV28 to TRBJ1-2, with D possibly TRBD1 on 5 matching bases. The CDR3 consists of 11 residues. Germline CDR1 reads MDHEN; CDR2 reads SYDVKM. Trimming stripped 3 bases from V and 8 bases from J, with 7 bases between. The CDR3 DNA sequence: TGTGCCAGCAGTTTTCGGGGGGGCTACACCTTC. This sequence encodes CASSFRGGYTF.

The chain carries TRBV9 and TRBJ2-7; 7 bases align to TRBD1. V was pared by 0 bases and J by 2 bases, with 5 bases of the junction left unmatched. Germline V gene data show CDR1 as SGDLS and CDR2 as YYNGEE. The CDR3 has 15 amino acids. CDR3 coding DNA: TGTGCCAGCAGCGTAGACAGGGGACCTGCCTACGAGCAGTACTTC. Translating it yields CASSVDRGPAYEQYF.

This chain links TRBV6-5 with TRBJ2-1, with TRBD2 matching 8 bases. Germline CDR1 MNHEY, CDR2 SVGAGI. The CDR3 consists of 16 residues. Trimming at V came to 2 bases and at J to 6 bases, leaving 9 bases not matched to a gene. Written as DNA, the CDR3 is TGTGCCAGCAGTTACGCCTCCGGGACTAGAGCCAATGAGCAGTTCTTC. Its translation is CASSYASGTRANEQFF.